A single T cell receptor (beta chain) is shown here with its context. Trimming took off 9 bases at V and 3 bases at J, with 15 bases between the two ends. The germline gives CDR1 MNHNS, CDR2 SASEGT. The CDR3 runs to 13 residues. Joint extraction of RNA and DNA used about 17-33 mg of bulk tissue that was unsorted. Samples were taken from five separate regions (per tumor). A constant-region primer served to make TCR beta cDNA from about 500 ng total RNA. Nested multiplex PCR, run for three rounds with slightly modified ARM-PCR, yielded TCR beta libraries. Primers for the first two PCR rounds were TRBV1-TRBV30 forward primers and a C-beta reverse primer (about 11 cycles per round). TCRdb fed the multiplex PCR reads into MiXCR, producing one record per CDR3 protein. Of roughly 100,000 distinct CDR3 sequences in the sample, about three quarters were seen once. This specimen belongs to a study of tumor-infiltrating lymphocytes in primary liver carcinoma.

The specimen sequenced was liver tumor tissue from sampling region 5. Described subset: tumor region T5, tumor centre. The TCR sequence derives from a woman aged 55-70 years with primary liver carcinoma and hepatitis B virus infection. The rearrangement joins TRBV6-1 to TRBJ2-7; D not certain. CDR3 amino acids: CASCIRGYYEQYF. The CDR3 nucleotides read TGTGCCAGTTGCATCAGAGGCTACTACGAGCAGTACTTC.